One and the same sample provided the 17 T cell receptor beta chains below, sequenced in a study of T cell responses to AZD1222 COVID-19 vaccine. Only in-frame clones appear in the TCRdb table, and some are missing; sequencing was by immunoSEQ multiplex PCR. The data hold fewer than 110,000 clones, with 87% observed a single time. Sequenced here: peripheral blood, sampled 28 days after the second AZD1222 dose. Receptors were obtained from an adult who received the AZD1222 COVID-19 vaccine.

The chain is built from TRBV7-2 and TRBJ2-3; D is uncertain. CDR3 length equals 14 residues. CDR1 and CDR2 (germline): SGHTA, FQGNSA. The germline V and J ends were trimmed by 3 bases and 4 bases, with 11 bases remaining between them. As DNA, the CDR3 is TGTGCCAGCAGCTTTTCCCCCGATTCAGATACGCAGTATTTT. Translated: CASSFSPDSDTQYF.

V and J are TRBV19 and TRBJ2-1; 9 bases are shared with TRBD1. The CDR3 is 13 residues long. After removal of 4 bases from V and 8 bases from J, the junction contained 3 bases not matched to a gene. Germline loops: CDR1 LNHDA, CDR2 SQIVND (reference sequence). The CDR3 coding sequence is TGTGCCAGTAGTAACAGGGGGCCGGATGAGCAGTTCTTC. It yields the protein CASSNRGPDEQFF. The complete variable domain, with remaining parts taken from reference TRBV19 and TRBJ2-1, reads DGGITQSPKYLFRKEGQNVTLSCEQNLNHDAMYWYRQDPGQGLRLIYYSQIVNDFQKGDIAEGYSVSREKKESFPLTVTSAQKNPTAFYLCASSNRGPDEQFFGPGTRLTVL.

This clone was seen just once. V usage is TRBV19 and J usage is TRBJ2-7; 10 bases fit TRBD1. Germline trimming cut 6 bases from V and 5 bases from J; bases unmatched to any gene: 4. Germline V gene lookup returns CDR1 LNHDA and CDR2 SQIVND (reference sequence). The CDR3 runs 13 residues. The CDR3 sequence: CASRTTGGHEQYF. The CDR3 DNA sequence: TGTGCCAGTAGAACGACAGGGGGCCACGAGCAGTACTTC.

J is TRBJ1-2 and V is TRBV5-1; 12 bases map to TRBD1. The V segment lost 4 bases and the J segment 4 bases; nucleotides outside the gene matches: 5. Germline CDR1 is SGHRS and CDR2 is YFSETQ. The CDR3 runs to 15 residues. DNA for the CDR3: TGCGCCAGCAGCCAGGGACAGGGGGCAGGCTATGGCTACACCTTC. Translation: CASSQGQGAGYGYTF. Full variable domain (remainder filled in from reference TRBV5-1 and TRBJ1-2): KAGVTQTPRYLIKTRGQQVTLSCSPISGHRSVSWYQQTPGQGLQFLFEYFSETQRNKGNFPGRFSGRQFSNSRSEMNVSTLELGDSALYLCASSQGQGAGYGYTFGSGTRLTVV.

The gene calls are TRBV6-2 or TRBV6-3 and TRBJ1-1; D unresolved. CDR3 length: 13 amino acids. V was trimmed by 7 bases and J by 6 bases, leaving 15 bases between them. Germline CDR1 is MNHEY and CDR2 is SVGEGT. The CDR3 here is CASTPLGSSEAFF. Written as DNA, the CDR3 is TGTGCCAGCACCCCCCTGGGCAGTTCTGAAGCTTTCTTT.

The V gene is TRBV5-1, the J gene TRBJ2-1, with 8 bases identical to TRBD2. The CDR3 consists of 16 residues. Germline V gives CDR1 SGHRS, CDR2 YFSETQ. The ends lost 3 bases at V and 0 bases at J; junction bases unmatched: 5. This CDR3 is CASSYESGSSYNEQFF. DNA for the CDR3: TGCGCCAGCAGCTACGAAAGCGGGAGCTCCTACAATGAGCAGTTCTTC.

CDR3: CASSMGDANEKLFF. In DNA form, the CDR3 reads TGTGCCAGTAGTATGGGTGATGCTAATGAAAAACTGTTTTTT. This chain uses TRBV19 with TRBJ1-4, with no clear D. The CDR3 is 14 amino acids. From germline, CDR1 is LNHDA and CDR2 SQIVND (reference sequence). V gave up 3 bases and J gave up 3 bases, with 8 bases separating them.

The chain couples TRBV2 to TRBJ2-1, with 9 bases aligning to TRBD2. J was trimmed by 4 bases and V by 3 bases; bases with no gene match: 13. This CDR3 contains 18 residues. Germline CDR1 SNHLY, CDR2 FYNNEI. The chain's CDR3 is CASSEGAGGPTSYNEQFF. CDR3 nucleotide sequence: TGTGCCAGCAGTGAGGGAGCGGGGGGCCCGACCTCTTACAATGAGCAGTTCTTC.

The chain links TRBV7-2 to TRBJ1-3, with 7 bases matching TRBD1. CDR1 SGHTA and CDR2 FQGNSA come from the germline V gene. The CDR3 is 18 residues long. V was pared by 2 bases and J by 0 bases, with 10 bases of the junction left unmatched. The CDR3: CASSLTGDYPSSGNTIYF. CDR3 DNA: TGTGCCAGCAGCTTAACAGGGGACTACCCCAGCTCTGGAAACACCATATATTTT.

This chain links TRBV10-3 with TRBJ1-3; D not resolved. The ends were cut back, 6 bases at V and 0 bases at J, with 18 bases in the middle. The CDR3 spans 17 residues. Germline CDR1 is ENHRY and CDR2 is SYGVKD. CDR3 sequence reads: CAIRTTRTESSGNTIYF. CDR3 coding DNA: TGTGCCATCAGGACGACTCGGACTGAGAGCTCTGGAAACACCATATATTTT.

The chain carries TRBV6-2 or TRBV6-3 and TRBJ1-1, with TRBD1 as a possible D gene (6 bases). The germline V and J ends were trimmed by 0 bases and 6 bases, with 11 bases remaining between them. The germline gives CDR1 MNHEY, CDR2 SVGEGT. The CDR3 is 14 amino acids. In nucleotides, the CDR3 is TGTGCCAGCAGTTACTCGGGGGGGCTGGCTGAAGCTTTCTTT. This encodes CASSYSGGLAEAFF.

The chain recombines TRBV4-1 with TRBJ1-5; no clear D gene. CDR3 length equals 13 residues. From germline, CDR1 is MGHRA and CDR2 YSYEKL. The V end lost 4 bases, the J end lost 5 bases, and 9 bases lay between the germline ends. CDR3: CASSPQGDQPQHF. CDR3 coding DNA: TGCGCCAGCAGCCCCCAAGGCGATCAGCCCCAGCATTTT.

The chain links TRBV27 to TRBJ2-7; 8 nucleotides align to TRBD1. The germline gives CDR1 MNHEY, CDR2 SMNVEV (reference sequence). After removal of 5 bases from V and 3 bases from J, the junction contained 3 bases not matched to a gene. The length of the CDR3 is 13 residues. Written as DNA, the CDR3 is TGTGCCAGCAGTCCAGGGGGCCTCTACGAGCAGTACTTC. It encodes CASSPGGLYEQYF.

J is TRBJ2-3 and V is TRBV7-8; 7 bases fit TRBD1. The CDR3 runs 15 residues. V was pared by 6 bases and J by 2 bases, with 8 bases of the junction left unmatched. The germline V gene encodes CDR1 SGHVS and CDR2 FQNEAQ. The CDR3 bases are TGTGCCAGCAGTTATCCGGGACAGTCCACAGATACGCAGTATTTT. This codes for CASSYPGQSTDTQYF.

V gene TRBV5-4 combines with J gene TRBJ2-2; D is ambiguous. Germline values: CDR1 SGHNT, CDR2 YYREEE (reference sequence). Trimming took off 0 bases at V and 3 bases at J, with 3 bases between the two ends. The CDR3 has 13 residues. CDR3 region: CASSLGDTGELFF. The CDR3, as DNA: TGTGCCAGCAGCTTGGGGGACACCGGGGAGCTGTTTTTT. Looking up the rest from reference TRBV5-4 and TRBJ2-2 gives the full variable domain: ETGVTQSPTHLIKTRGQQVTLRCSSQSGHNTVSWYQQALGQGPQFIFQYYREEENGRGNFPPRFSGLQFPNYSSELNVNALELDDSALYLCASSLGDTGELFFGEGSRLTVL.

This clone showed up just a few times. The V gene is TRBV7-2, the J gene TRBJ1-4; a possible D gene is TRBD1 (6 bases). CDR1 SGHTA and CDR2 FQGNSA come from the germline V gene. CDR3 length equals 15 residues. Trimming left V 6 bases short and J 7 bases short, with 18 bases between. The CDR3 DNA follows: TGTGCCAGCAGTTTTGGGGGCTCAGTGAGTGAAAAACTGTTTTTT. It yields the protein CASSFGGSVSEKLFF. Filled out from reference TRBV7-2 and TRBJ1-4, the complete variable domain reads GAGVSQSPSNKVTEKGKDVELRCDPISGHTALYWYRQSLGQGLEFLIYFQGNSAPDKSGLPSDRFSAERTGGSVSTLTIQRTQQEDSAVYLCASSFGGSVSEKLFFGSGTQLSVL.

The rearrangement uses TRBV7-3 and TRBJ2-1, with TRBD2 identical over 12 bases. Germline V CDR1 and CDR2: SGHTA, FQGTGA. The CDR3 is made up of 15 amino acids. Trimming removed 5 bases from V and 8 bases from J; junction bases left unmatched: 7. The CDR3 loop reads CASSPRTSGVDEQFF. Written as DNA, the CDR3 is TGTGCCAGCAGCCCCCGGACTAGCGGGGTAGATGAGCAGTTCTTC.